The rows below give T cell receptor beta chains drawn from one sample of a study of cytomegalovirus exposure and HLA in healthy donors. The protocol was immunoSEQ multiplex PCR, while the TCRdb copy is restricted to in-frame clones and leaves out a portion. The profile shows 150,000 to 200,000 clones, over 75% of them singletons. Sample: PBMCs. Every receptor here comes from a woman in her forties or fifties in good health and CMV-seropositive. CDR3s include the opening cysteine and the closing phenylalanine or tryptophan. A D gene is named only where the DNA matches it firmly. Where a row states a size, it is once, few, many or the class of an expanded clone; other rows omit it.

v_gene	d_gene	abundance	j_gene	CDR3aa	CDR3nt
TRBV18	TRBD1	NA	TRBJ1-1	CASSPIRGEGVAFF	TGTGCCAGCTCACCCATCAGGGGGGAAGGGGTAGCTTTCTTT
TRBV5-4	TRBD2	once	TRBJ2-7	CASSSGTSGTYEQYF	TGTGCCAGCAGCTCCGGGACTAGCGGCACCTACGAGCAGTACTTC
TRBV6-5	NA	NA	TRBJ1-1	CASSFNRGTEAFF	TGTGCCAGCAGTTTCAATCGGGGGACTGAAGCTTTCTTT
TRBV13	TRBD1	NA	TRBJ1-2	CASSSRTGRWANYGYTF	TGTGCCAGCAGCTCTAGGACAGGGAGGTGGGCTAACTATGGCTACACCTTC
TRBV7-2	TRBD1	NA	TRBJ2-7	CASSAGQVRGEQYF	TGTGCCAGCAGCGCGGGACAGGTTCGGGGAGAGCAGTACTTC
TRBV25-1	NA	NA	TRBJ2-7	CASSEWTATTYEQYF	TGTGCCAGCAGTGAATGGACAGCGACTACCTACGAGCAGTACTTC
TRBV19	NA	NA	TRBJ1-5	CASSIFTGQPQHF	TGTGCCAGTAGCATATTCACGGGTCAGCCCCAGCATTTT
TRBV27	TRBD1	NA	TRBJ1-2	CASSSPGQGARGYTF	TGTGCCAGCAGTTCCCCGGGACAGGGGGCTAGAGGCTACACCTTC
TRBV7-2	NA	NA	TRBJ2-3	CASSFWSTSTDTQYF	TGTGCCAGCAGCTTCTGGTCAACTAGCACAGATACGCAGTATTTT
TRBV4-1	NA	few	TRBJ2-3	CASSQLGTDTQYF	TGCGCCAGCAGCCAATTAGGCACAGATACGCAGTATTTT
TRBV11-2	TRBD1	NA	TRBJ2-7	CASSHRTGLLYEQYF	TGTGCCAGCAGCCACCGGACAGGGTTGCTCTACGAGCAGTACTTC
TRBV7-5	NA	NA	TRBJ2-5	CARRGGGGTQYF	TGTGCCAGGAGAGGGGGCGGTGGGACCCAGTACTTC
TRBV5-1	TRBD1	NA	TRBJ1-3	CASTQGTVGNTIYF	TGCGCCAGCACCCAAGGGACAGTTGGAAACACCATATATTTT
TRBV27	NA	once	TRBJ2-7	CASRGGYEQYF	TGTGCCAGCAGAGGAGGGTACGAGCAGTACTTC
TRBV10-2	NA	NA	TRBJ1-2	CASSGRTDELNYGYTF	TGCGCCAGCAGTGGCAGGACAGATGAACTAAACTATGGCTACACCTTC
TRBV7-3	NA	NA	TRBJ2-3	CASSSRAEPGDTQYF	TGTGCCAGCAGTTCGAGAGCGGAGCCGGGGGATACGCAGTATTTT
TRBV27	NA	NA	TRBJ2-7	CASSPTPHRRSYEQYF	TGTGCCAGCAGTCCCACACCCCACAGACGCTCCTACGAGCAGTACTTC
TRBV2	NA	once	TRBJ1-1	CASSGQARDTEAFF	TGTGCCAGCAGTGGACAGGCCCGGGACACTGAAGCTTTCTTT
TRBV10-1	NA	NA	TRBJ2-1	CASAAAGLNEQFF	TGCGCCAGCGCTGCGGCGGGACTCAATGAGCAGTTCTTC
TRBV11-2	TRBD2	NA	TRBJ2-5	CASSRSRGGVETQYF	TGTGCCAGCAGCCGGTCGCGGGGGGGGGTGGAGACCCAGTACTTC
TRBV19	TRBD2	NA	TRBJ2-5	CASSIGVAGVETQYF	TGTGCCAGTAGTATCGGGGTGGCGGGAGTGGAGACCCAGTACTTC
TRBV11-2	TRBD2	NA	TRBJ2-1	CASSRSSGGYNEQFF	TGTGCCAGCAGCCGTTCTAGCGGGGGGTACAATGAGCAGTTCTTC
TRBV7-2	TRBD1	NA	TRBJ1-6	CASSTGTGGSPLHF	TGTGCCAGCAGCACCGGGACAGGGGGGTCACCCCTCCACTTT
TRBV10-1	NA	few	TRBJ2-7	CASSPKNSYEQYF	TGCGCCAGCAGTCCAAAAAACTCCTACGAGCAGTACTTC
TRBV11-3	NA	NA	TRBJ2-7	CASSLVGGEQYF	TGTGCCAGCAGCTTAGTAGGGGGCGAGCAGTACTTC
TRBV18	NA	NA	TRBJ2-1	CASSPPAGVDEQFF	TGTGCCAGCTCACCCCCCGCCGGGGTGGATGAGCAGTTCTTC
TRBV7-2	TRBD2	NA	TRBJ2-1	CASTPGGRAYNEQFF	TGTGCCAGCACCCCCGGCGGGAGGGCCTACAATGAGCAGTTCTTC
TRBV7-2	NA	NA	TRBJ1-5	CASSLVRGQPQHF	TGTGCCAGCAGCTTAGTGCGGGGTCAGCCCCAGCATTTT
TRBV10-2	NA	NA	TRBJ1-6	CASQGTTSPRDNSPLHF	TGCGCCAGCCAAGGGACTACATCACCGAGGGACAATTCACCCCTCCACTTT
TRBV9	TRBD1	NA	TRBJ1-4	CASSVSDRGRGDEKLFF	TGTGCCAGCAGCGTATCGGACAGGGGGCGCGGAGATGAAAAACTGTTTTTT
TRBV30	NA	NA	TRBJ1-5	CAWSVAVGQPQHF	TGTGCCTGGAGTGTAGCGGTGGGACAGCCCCAGCATTTT
TRBV7-9	NA	once	TRBJ1-6	CASSFIGDSPLHF	TGTGCCAGCAGCTTCATCGGTGATTCACCCCTCCACTTT
TRBV9	NA	NA	TRBJ2-1	CASSVFAGNNEQFF	TGTGCCAGCAGCGTTTTTGCAGGGAACAATGAGCAGTTCTTC
TRBV5-4	NA	NA	TRBJ2-5	CASSLGTPQETQYF	TGTGCCAGCAGCTTAGGGACACCACAAGAGACCCAGTACTTC
TRBV7-9	TRBD2	few	TRBJ2-1	CASSLVLAGNEQFF	TGTGCCAGCAGCTTAGTACTAGCGGGCAATGAGCAGTTCTTC
TRBV6-6	NA	NA	TRBJ1-1	CASRPPLGHMNTEAFF	TGTGCCAGCAGACCCCCTCTGGGGCACATGAACACTGAAGCTTTCTTT
TRBV19	NA	few	TRBJ2-2	CASSPTGRWITGELFF	TGTGCCAGTAGTCCGACAGGGAGGTGGATCACCGGGGAGCTGTTTTTT
TRBV29-1	TRBD1	few	TRBJ1-2	CSVEGRRGQGAGGYTF	TGCAGCGTTGAAGGGCGTAGGGGACAGGGGGCCGGAGGCTACACCTTC
TRBV2	NA	NA	TRBJ2-2	CASGAGGPDTGELFF	TGTGCCAGCGGTGCAGGGGGGCCGGACACCGGGGAGCTGTTTTTT
TRBV7-9	TRBD1	NA	TRBJ2-5	CASSPGGTQYF	TGTGCCAGCAGCCCAGGGGGGACCCAGTACTTC